These 7 T cell receptor beta chains originate from one sample sequenced in a study of Tregs in tolerant kidney transplant recipients. Repertoires were generated with immunoSEQ multiplex PCR, while TCRdb's copy carries only in-frame clones and drops some. The sample consists of about 87,000 clones, roughly 93% of them appearing once. Sequencing used CD4+ T cells from blood, obtained before the transplant. The receptors were sampled from a human donor who received a combined kidney and bone marrow transplant.

This rearrangement joins TRBV30 to TRBJ2-2; 8 bases map to TRBD1. This CDR3 has 15 amino acids. The trim removed 8 bases at V and 6 bases at J, leaving 14 bases unmatched. Germline V CDR1 and CDR2: GTSNPN, SVGIG (reference sequence). The CDR3 protein is CALREQGVVAGELFF. The DNA of the CDR3 is TGTGCCCTTCGAGAACAGGGGGTTGTGGCCGGGGAGCTGTTTTTT.

With regard to this clone: At one boundary the junction diverges from the germline segment, which might be a read error. The J gene is TRBJ2-3, the V gene TRBV2, with 8 positions matching TRBD1. CDR1 SNHLY and CDR2 FYNNEI come from the germline V gene. The CDR3 consists of 15 residues. The CDR3 sequence: CASREDRGSTDTQYF. CDR3 bases: TGTGCCAGCAGAGAAGACAGGGGAAGCACAGATACGCAGTATTTT.

Worth noting for this clone: Other DNA sequences of this sample code for an identical CDR3. This chain connects TRBV5-6 to TRBJ1-4; 8 positions agree with TRBD1. This CDR3 region has 14 residues. The J segment lost 4 bases and the V segment lost 2 bases, leaving 1 base of the junction unmatched. Germline CDR1 is SGHDT and CDR2 is YYEEEE. CDR3 coding DNA: TGTGCCAGCAGCTTTGGACAGGGTAATGAAAAACTGTTTTTT. It yields the protein CASSFGQGNEKLFF. Together with reference TRBV5-6 and TRBJ1-4, the CDR3 gives the full variable domain: DAGVTQSPTHLIKTRGQQVTLRCSPKSGHDTVSWYQQALGQGPQFIFQYYEEEERQRGNFPDRFSGHQFPNYSSELNVNALLLGDSALYLCASSFGQGNEKLFFGSGTQLSVL.

The chain has TRBV11-2 and TRBJ2-5, with D perhaps matching TRBD1 (5 bases). V lost 0 bases and J lost 5, with 13 bases in between. The germline V gene has CDR1 SGHAT and CDR2 FQNNGV. The length of the CDR3 is 15 residues. CDR3 residues: CASSLDGAQDETQYF. DNA for the CDR3: TGTGCCAGCAGCTTAGATGGGGCGCAGGACGAGACCCAGTACTTC.

This chain connects TRBV13 to TRBJ2-7; 10 positions agree with TRBD1. Trimming at V came to 5 bases and at J to 2 bases, leaving 3 bases not matched to a gene. The CDR3 is 14 residues long. CDR1 is PRHDT, CDR2 FYEKMQ, per germline (reference sequence). The DNA of the CDR3 is TGTGCCAGCAGCCCGACAGGGGGCCCCTACGAGCAGTACTTC. It encodes CASSPTGGPYEQYF. The whole variable domain, remainder taken from reference TRBV13 and TRBJ2-7, is AAGVIQSPRHLIKEKRETATLKCYPIPRHDTVYWYQQGPGQDPQFLISFYEKMQSDKGSIPDRFSAQQFSDYHSELNMSSLELGDSALYFCASSPTGGPYEQYFGPGTRLTVT.

CDR3 bases: TGTGCCAGCACCTCCCACAGAGTCGGATACGAGCAGTACTTC. Translating it yields CASTSHRVGYEQYF. V gene TRBV21-1 combines with J gene TRBJ2-7; the D call TRBD1 from the table was never checked on the DNA. TRBV21-1 is noted as a pseudogene. The CDR3 loop spans 14 amino acids.

The rearrangement uses TRBV15 and TRBJ2-1, with 8 bases matching TRBD2. V shed 4 bases, J shed 10 bases, and the junction held 6 bases outside the gene matches. The CDR3 totals 13 residues. Germline CDR1 is LNHNV and CDR2 is YYDKDF (reference sequence). The CDR3 DNA is TGTGCCACCAGCACCATAGCGGGGAGAGAGCAGTTCTTC. Residues: CATSTIAGREQFF.